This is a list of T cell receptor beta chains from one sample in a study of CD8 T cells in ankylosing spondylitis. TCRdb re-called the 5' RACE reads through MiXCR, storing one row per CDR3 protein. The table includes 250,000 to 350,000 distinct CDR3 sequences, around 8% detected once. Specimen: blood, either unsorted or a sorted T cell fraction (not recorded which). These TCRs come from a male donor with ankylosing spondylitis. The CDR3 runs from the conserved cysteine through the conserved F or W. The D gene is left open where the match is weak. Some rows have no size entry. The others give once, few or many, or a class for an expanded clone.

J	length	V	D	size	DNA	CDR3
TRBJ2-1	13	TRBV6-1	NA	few	TGTGCCAGCAGTACACCTGGGTACAATGAGCAGTTCTTC	CASSTPGYNEQFF
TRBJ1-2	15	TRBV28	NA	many	TGTGCCAGCAGTTTCTCCCGGGTCCGATTTTATGGCTACACCTTC	CASSFSRVRFYGYTF
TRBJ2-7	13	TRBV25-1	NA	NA	TGTGCCAGATCCTCGGGGAGGCGTCGGGAGCAGTACTTC	CARSSGRRREQYF
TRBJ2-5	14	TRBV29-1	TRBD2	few	TGCAGCGTTCGAGGAGGGAGGGCCTCAGAGACCCAGTACTTC	CSVRGGRASETQYF
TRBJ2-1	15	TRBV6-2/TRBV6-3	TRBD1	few	TGTGCCAGCAGTTATGGGACAGGGATTTACAATGAGCAGTTCTTC	CASSYGTGIYNEQFF
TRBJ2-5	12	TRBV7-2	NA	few	TGTGCCAGCAGCTCGGATGCGGACACGACGTACTTC	CASSSDADTTYF
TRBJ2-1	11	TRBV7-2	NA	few	TGTGCCAGCAGCCAAGCCCCTGAGCAGTTCTTC	CASSQAPEQFF
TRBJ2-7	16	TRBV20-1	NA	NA	TGCAGTGCACCTTCCGGTCTAGCAGGAAGGTCCTACGAGCAGTACTTC	CSAPSGLAGRSYEQYF
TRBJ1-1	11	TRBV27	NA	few	TGTGCCAGCAGTGAGAGGGGTGAAGCTTTCTTT	CASSERGEAFF
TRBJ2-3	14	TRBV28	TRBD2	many	TGTGCCAGCAGTCAACTAGCGGGAGCAGATACGCAGTATTTT	CASSQLAGADTQYF
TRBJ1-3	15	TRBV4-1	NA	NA	TGCGCCAGCAGCCCGGGACATTACTCTGGAAACACCATATATTTT	CASSPGHYSGNTIYF
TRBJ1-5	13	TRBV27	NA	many	TGTGCCAGCAGTGAGGATTGGGTTCAGCCCCAGCATTTT	CASSEDWVQPQHF
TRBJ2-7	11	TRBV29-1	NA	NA	TGCAGCGTTTTAGACTATTACGAGCAGTACTTC	CSVLDYYEQYF